The clone carrying this T cell receptor beta chain has only a few counts. Its antigen is unknown. TCRdb re-analysed the reads in MiXCR, keeping a single row per CDR3 protein. This table holds 250,000 to 300,000 distinct CDR3 sequences, roughly a quarter found once. This entry belongs to a study of T cell repertoires in cytomegalovirus infection. About the research overall: Public TCR beta signatures marked donors with CMV infection and the matching HLA.

Study-wide findings and caveats: Cumulative public TCR beta family frequency identified carriers of CMV plus the relevant HLA. HLA-C-restricted, CMV-specific TCR beta clonotypes were dominant ex vivo.

Germline V lookup: CDR1 SEHNR, CDR2 FQNEAQ (reference sequence). The CDR3 has 13 amino acids. Trimming at V came to 7 bases and at J to 7 bases, leaving 6 bases not matched to a gene. V usage is TRBV7-9 and J usage is TRBJ1-2, with 10 bases matching TRBD1. The sample consisted of PBMCs. The clonotype originates from a human donor in good health (CMV status not recorded). Some clones in this sample may be carry-over from other donors' samples. CDR3 amino acids: CASMPGQGFGYTF. CDR3 coding DNA: TGTGCCAGCATGCCGGGACAGGGGTTTGGCTACACCTTC.